The subject of this entry is one T cell receptor beta chain. Cohort placement rested on clinical history that participants reported themselves. The CDR3 covers 13 residues. The germline gives CDR1 GTSNPN, CDR2 SVGIG (reference sequence). Trimming took off 4 bases at V and 1 base at J, with 10 bases between the two ends. The data were taken from a study of blood T cell repertoires in COVID-19. About the research overall: The analysed material was cDNA or gDNA that came from T cells, B-cell-depleted T cells, or PBMCs.

Measured with immunoSEQ multiplex PCR; TCRdb has only the in-frame clones, and not every one. In the table there are 200,000 to 250,000 clones, around 84% of which are singletons. Sequencing input: PBMCs or T cells enriched from blood (not recorded which). This receptor was identified in a woman aged 50 to 60 who had recovered from COVID-19. This sequence joins TRBV30 and TRBJ1-2, with D perhaps TRBD1 (5 bases). CDR3 in amino acids: CAWTEGRNYGYTF. CDR3 in DNA: TGTGCCTGGACGGAGGGGCGTAACTATGGCTACACCTTC.